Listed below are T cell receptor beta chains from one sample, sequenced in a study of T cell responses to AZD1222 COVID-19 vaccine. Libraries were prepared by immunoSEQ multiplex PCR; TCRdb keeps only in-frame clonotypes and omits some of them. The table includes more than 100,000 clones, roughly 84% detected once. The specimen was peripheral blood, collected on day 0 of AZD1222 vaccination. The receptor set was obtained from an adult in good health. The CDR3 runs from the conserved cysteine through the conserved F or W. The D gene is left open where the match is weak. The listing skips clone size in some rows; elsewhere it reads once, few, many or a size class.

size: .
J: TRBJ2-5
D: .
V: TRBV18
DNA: TGTGCCAGCTCCCCCTACGTGCAGAATGAAGAGACCCAGTACTTC
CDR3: CASSPYVQNEETQYF

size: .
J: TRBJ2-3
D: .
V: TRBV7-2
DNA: TGTGCCAGCAGCTCCTATGGAAGGGATACGCAGTATTTT
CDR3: CASSSYGRDTQYF

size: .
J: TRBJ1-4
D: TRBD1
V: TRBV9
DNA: TGTGCCAGCAGCGTATCCGGGACAGGGACCGAAAAACTGTTTTTT
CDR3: CASSVSGTGTEKLFF

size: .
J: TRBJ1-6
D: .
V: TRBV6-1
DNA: TGTGCCAGCAGTGTTTCCTTCGACCCTACCTTATCACCCCTCCACTTT
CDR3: CASSVSFDPTLSPLHF

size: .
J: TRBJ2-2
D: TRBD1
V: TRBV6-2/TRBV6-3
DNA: TGTGCCAGCAGTCCGCCCGGGACAGGGAACACCGGGGAGCTGTTTTTT
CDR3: CASSPPGTGNTGELFF

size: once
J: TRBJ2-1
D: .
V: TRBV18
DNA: TGTGCCAGCTCACCGGGGGGCAGGCTAGCGGCAGACAATGAGCAGTTCTTC
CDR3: CASSPGGRLAADNEQFF

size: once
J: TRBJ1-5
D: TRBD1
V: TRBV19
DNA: TGTGCCAGTAGTATAGGAGGACAGGTACGCAATCAGCCCCAGCATTTT
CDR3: CASSIGGQVRNQPQHF

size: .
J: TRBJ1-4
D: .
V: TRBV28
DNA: TGTGCCAGCAGAACGACGGAAACAACTAATGAAAAACTGTTTTTT
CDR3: CASRTTETTNEKLFF

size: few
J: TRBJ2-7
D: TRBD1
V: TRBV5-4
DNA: TGTGCCAGCAGCTTGGCCGCGACAGGGGGACGGGAGCAGTACTTC
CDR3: CASSLAATGGREQYF

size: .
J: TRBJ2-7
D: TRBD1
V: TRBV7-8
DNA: TGTGCCAGCAGCTTAAAACAGGGGGTAGAAGAGCAGTACTTC
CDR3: CASSLKQGVEEQYF

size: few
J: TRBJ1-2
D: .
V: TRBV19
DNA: TGTGCCAGTAGGGAACCGACCCTGGGGTACTATGGCTACACCTTC
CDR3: CASREPTLGYYGYTF

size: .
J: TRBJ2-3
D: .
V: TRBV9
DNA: TGTGCCAGCAGCGTAGACGTGTTCACGAATACGCAGTATTTT
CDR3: CASSVDVFTNTQYF

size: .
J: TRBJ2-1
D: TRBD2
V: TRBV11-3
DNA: TGTGCCAGCAGCTTAGAACTAGCGGGAGGGAGAGGCAATGAGCAGTTCTTC
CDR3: CASSLELAGGRGNEQFF

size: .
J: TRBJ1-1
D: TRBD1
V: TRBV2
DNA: TGTGCCAGCAGGGACGGGACAGGGCACACTGAAGCTTTCTTT
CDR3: CASRDGTGHTEAFF

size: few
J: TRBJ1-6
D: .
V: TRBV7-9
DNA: TGTGCCAGCGAGGGGATCGGTTCACCCCTCCACTTT
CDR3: CASEGIGSPLHF

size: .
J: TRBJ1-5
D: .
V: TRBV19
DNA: TGTGCCAGTAGTATCGAAAGGGGAAGCAATCAGCCCCAGCATTTT
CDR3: CASSIERGSNQPQHF

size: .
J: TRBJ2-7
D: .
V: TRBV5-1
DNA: TGCGCCAGCAGCTCGGGGCTACAGGGTCTGTACGAGCAGTACTTC
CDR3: CASSSGLQGLYEQYF

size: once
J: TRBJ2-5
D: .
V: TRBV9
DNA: TGTGCCAGCAGCGTAGAAGGACGGCCACAAGAGACCCAGTACTTC
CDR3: CASSVEGRPQETQYF

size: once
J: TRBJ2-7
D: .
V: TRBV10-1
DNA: TGCGCCAGCAGTGATTCCGGACAGAGCTACGAGCAGTACTTC
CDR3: CASSDSGQSYEQYF

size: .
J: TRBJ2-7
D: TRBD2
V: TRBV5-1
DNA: TGCGCCAGCAGCTTGGACATAGCGGGAGGGCCGTACGAGCAGTACTTC
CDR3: CASSLDIAGGPYEQYF

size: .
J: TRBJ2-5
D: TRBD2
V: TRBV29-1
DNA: TGCAGCGCCCGGAAGGGTAGCGGGAGGCTCCAAGAGACCCAGTACTTC
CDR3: CSARKGSGRLQETQYF

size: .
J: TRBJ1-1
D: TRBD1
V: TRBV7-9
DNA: TGTGCCAGCAGCAAAGACAGGGGTGAAGCTTTCTTT
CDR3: CASSKDRGEAFF